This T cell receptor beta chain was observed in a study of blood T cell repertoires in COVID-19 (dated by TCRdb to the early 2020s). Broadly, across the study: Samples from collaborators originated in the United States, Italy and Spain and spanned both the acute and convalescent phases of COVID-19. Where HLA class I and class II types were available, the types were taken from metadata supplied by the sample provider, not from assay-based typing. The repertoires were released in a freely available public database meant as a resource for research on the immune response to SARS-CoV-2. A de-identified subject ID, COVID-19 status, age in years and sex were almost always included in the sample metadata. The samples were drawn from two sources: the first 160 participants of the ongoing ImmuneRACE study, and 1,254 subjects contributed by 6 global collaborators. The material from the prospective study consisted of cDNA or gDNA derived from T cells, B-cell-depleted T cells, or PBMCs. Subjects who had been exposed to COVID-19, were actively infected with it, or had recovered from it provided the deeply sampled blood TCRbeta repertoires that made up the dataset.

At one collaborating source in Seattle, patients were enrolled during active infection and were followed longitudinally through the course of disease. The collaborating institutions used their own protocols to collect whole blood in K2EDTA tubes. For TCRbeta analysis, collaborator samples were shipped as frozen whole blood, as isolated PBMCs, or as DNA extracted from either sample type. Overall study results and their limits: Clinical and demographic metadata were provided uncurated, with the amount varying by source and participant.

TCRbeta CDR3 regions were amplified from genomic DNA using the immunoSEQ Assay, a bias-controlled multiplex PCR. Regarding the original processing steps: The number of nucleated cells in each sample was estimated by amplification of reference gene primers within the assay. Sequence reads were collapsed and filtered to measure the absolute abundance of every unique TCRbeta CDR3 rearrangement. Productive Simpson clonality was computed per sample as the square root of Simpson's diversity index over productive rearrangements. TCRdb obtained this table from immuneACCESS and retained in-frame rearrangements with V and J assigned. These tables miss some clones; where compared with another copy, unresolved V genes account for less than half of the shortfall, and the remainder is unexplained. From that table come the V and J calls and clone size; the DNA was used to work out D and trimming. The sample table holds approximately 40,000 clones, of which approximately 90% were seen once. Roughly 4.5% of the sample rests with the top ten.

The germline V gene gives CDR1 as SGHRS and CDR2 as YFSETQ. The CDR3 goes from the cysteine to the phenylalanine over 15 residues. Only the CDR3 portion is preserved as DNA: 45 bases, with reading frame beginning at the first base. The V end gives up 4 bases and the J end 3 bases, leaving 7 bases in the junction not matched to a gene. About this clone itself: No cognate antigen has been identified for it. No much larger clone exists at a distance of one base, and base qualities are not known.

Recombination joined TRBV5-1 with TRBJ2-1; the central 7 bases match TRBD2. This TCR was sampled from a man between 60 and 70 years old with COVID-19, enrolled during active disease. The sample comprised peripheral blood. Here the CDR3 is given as CASSRGGDRYNEQFF. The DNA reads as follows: TGCGCCAGCAGCCGGGGAGGGGATCGCTACAATGAGCAGTTCTTC.